The next 28 T cell receptor beta chains were all read from a single sample in a study of OX40 agonist ivuxolimab in advanced cancers. Sequencing used immunoSEQ multiplex PCR; TCRdb keeps in-frame clones, though not all of them. The data contain 50,000 to 80,000 clones, more than 80% of them singletons. The material sequenced was CD4+ or CD8+ T cells sorted from blood, taken in a trial of the OX40 agonist ivuxolimab. These receptor sequences come from an adult with an advanced solid tumor such as melanoma, head and neck, liver or kidney cancer.

This clone was found once. The chain links TRBV6-5 to TRBJ1-3; D unclear. The CDR3 consists of 15 residues. The V end was cut by 0 bases, the J end by 7 bases, with 13 bases between. Germline CDR1 MNHEY, CDR2 SVGAGI. This chain's CDR3 is CASSYSRLQANTIYF. In nucleotides, the CDR3 is TGTGCCAGCAGTTACTCGAGACTCCAAGCCAACACCATATATTTT.

This clone was picked up a small number of times. The chain carries TRBV6-7 and TRBJ2-5; 11 bases line up with TRBD2. TRBV6-7 has ORF status, its function being uncertain. The CDR3 runs 15 residues. The V segment lost 6 bases and the J segment 2 bases; nucleotides outside the gene matches: 5. In nucleotides, the CDR3 is TGTGCCAGCAGCCTCCTAGCGGGAGGACAAGAGACCCAGTACTTC. It yields the protein CASSLLAGGQETQYF.

The chain recombines TRBV19 with TRBJ2-3; TRBD2 aligns across 13 bases. The V gene's germline CDR1 is LNHDA and CDR2 SQIVND (reference sequence). The CDR3 runs 15 residues. Trimming at V came to 4 bases and at J to 6 bases, leaving 4 bases not matched to a gene. The DNA of the CDR3 is TGTGCCAGTAGTAGGGGACTAGCGGGATTGGATACGCAGTATTTT. Encoded protein: CASSRGLAGLDTQYF.

This clone was seen a handful of times. V usage is TRBV28 and J usage is TRBJ2-7; D is ambiguous. This CDR3 is 11 amino acids long. Germline V gives CDR1 MDHEN, CDR2 SYDVKM. V lost 3 bases and J 4 bases, leaving 4 bases between the germline ends. The CDR3 region is CASSFVYEQYF. The CDR3 coding sequence is TGTGCCAGCAGTTTTGTGTACGAGCAGTACTTC.

This clone was observed a single time. The chain has TRBV5-1 and TRBJ2-7; 10 bases are a match to TRBD1. The V gene end was trimmed by 0 bases and the J gene end by 4 bases; junction bases not matched to a gene: 4. This CDR3 comprises 15 residues. Germline V gene sequence: CDR1 SGHRS, CDR2 YFSETQ. The CDR3 DNA sequence: TGCGCCAGCAGCTTGGGGACAGGGGGGTGGTACGAGCAGTACTTC. Its translation is CASSLGTGGWYEQYF. The full variable domain, rest sourced from reference TRBV5-1 and TRBJ2-7, is KAGVTQTPRYLIKTRGQQVTLSCSPISGHRSVSWYQQTPGQGLQFLFEYFSETQRNKGNFPGRFSGRQFSNSRSEMNVSTLELGDSALYLCASSLGTGGWYEQYFGPGTRLTVT.

This clone came up a few times. The chain recombines TRBV11-2 with TRBJ2-2, with TRBD1 matching over 7 bases. CDR1 and CDR2 (germline): SGHAT, FQNNGV. Losses at the gene ends were 5 bases for V and 0 bases for J; bases not matched to a gene: 12. The length of the CDR3 is 18 residues. The CDR3 loop is CASSLRTDRVSNTGELFF. In DNA, the CDR3 is TGTGCCAGCAGCCTACGCACCGACAGGGTTTCGAACACCGGGGAGCTGTTTTTT.

This chain links TRBV7-3 with TRBJ2-5, with no clear D. Germline V gives CDR1 SGHTA, CDR2 FQGTGA. The germline V and J ends were trimmed by 1 base and 2 bases, with 14 bases remaining between them. The CDR3 covers 16 residues. The CDR3 loop is CASSLRRAGGQETQYF. For the CDR3, the DNA is TGTGCCAGCAGCTTAAGAAGAGCCGGTGGACAAGAGACCCAGTACTTC.

The table lists this clone with a count of one. The V gene is TRBV5-6, the J gene TRBJ1-6; 7 bases agree with TRBD1. Germline loops: CDR1 SGHDT, CDR2 YYEEEE. J was trimmed by 8 bases and V by 1 base; bases with no gene match: 12. The CDR3 runs 17 residues. The CDR3 DNA follows: TGTGCCAGCAGCTTGCGGCCAACCGGGACAGCAGATTCACCCCTCCACTTT. The encoded protein is CASSLRPTGTADSPLHF.

The chain is built from TRBV30 and TRBJ1-1, with a possible D match to TRBD1 (5 bases). This CDR3 contains 15 residues. Trimming removed 0 bases at V and 5 bases at J, with 16 bases between. Per the germline V gene, CDR1 is GTSNPN and CDR2 is SVGIG (reference sequence). The CDR3 spells CAWSVASRVKTEAFF. The DNA of the CDR3 is TGTGCCTGGAGTGTAGCCTCCAGGGTAAAAACTGAAGCTTTCTTT.

The J gene is TRBJ2-1, the V gene TRBV4-1, with 11 bases matching TRBD2. In germline, CDR1 is MGHRA, CDR2 YSYEKL. The CDR3 covers 16 residues. Germline trimming cut 1 base from V and 6 bases from J; bases unmatched to any gene: 5. CDR3 coding DNA: TGCGCCAGCAGCCAAGTAGTGACTAGCGGGATCAATGAGCAGTTCTTC. Its protein is CASSQVVTSGINEQFF.

CDR3 loop: CASSFRGGYTF. CDR3 coding DNA: TGTGCCAGTAGTTTCAGAGGTGGCTACACCTTC. This chain connects TRBV19 to TRBJ1-2, with D unresolved. CDR1 is LNHDA and CDR2 is SQIVND in the germline V gene (reference sequence). The V gene lost 5 bases and the J gene lost 7 bases, with 8 bases spanning the gap. The CDR3 is made up of 11 amino acids.

This chain links TRBV5-1 with TRBJ2-4, with no clear D. Per germline, CDR1 SGHRS and CDR2 YFSETQ. The length of the CDR3 is 13 residues. Trimming stripped 2 bases from V and 5 bases from J, with 8 bases between. The CDR3 bases are TGCGCCAGCAGCTTAGGCACACAAAACATTCAGTACTTC. Its protein is CASSLGTQNIQYF.

V gene TRBV6-5 combines with J gene TRBJ2-1, with D perhaps matching TRBD1 (5 bases). With 5 bases removed from V and 0 bases from J, the gap between germline ends came to 11 bases. This CDR3 is 15 amino acids long. Germline V gene data show CDR1 as MNHEY and CDR2 as SVGAGI. The CDR3 here is CASSLRQNSYNEQFF. The CDR3 DNA follows: TGTGCCAGCAGTCTAAGACAGAACTCCTACAATGAGCAGTTCTTC.

This rearrangement joins TRBV7-6 to TRBJ2-7; weak D call: TRBD2 (6 bases). V was cut by 2 bases and J by 4 bases, with 21 bases left in between. Germline CDR1 SGHVS, CDR2 FNYEAQ. The CDR3 covers 17 residues. CDR3 sequence reads: CASSLSGGATPGYEQYF. CDR3 in DNA: TGTGCCAGCAGCTTAAGTGGCGGGGCCACCCCAGGGTACGAGCAGTACTTC.

This chain uses TRBV6-5 with TRBJ2-5, with TRBD2 identical over 8 bases. Germline V CDR1 and CDR2: MNHEY, SVGAGI. With V trimmed by 6 bases and J by 5 bases, 8 bases remained unmatched. The CDR3 is 14 amino acids. The CDR3 DNA follows: TGTGCCAGCAGGGCAGCGGGAGTGGGTGAGACCCAGTACTTC. This translates into CASRAAGVGETQYF.

V gene TRBV10-2 combines with J gene TRBJ2-3; 8 positions match TRBD1. V dropped 6 bases and J dropped 2; count of bases not matched to a gene: 1. Germline values: CDR1 WSHSY, CDR2 SAAADI. The CDR3 has 13 amino acids. The CDR3 coding sequence is TGCGCCAGCAGGGGACAGGTCACAGATACGCAGTATTTT. Its translation is CASRGQVTDTQYF.

The rearrangement joins TRBV4-2 to TRBJ2-5; D might be TRBD1 or TRBD2, each matching 6 bases. The germline V gene encodes CDR1 LGHNA and CDR2 YNFKEQ. The CDR3 has 15 residues. V lost 0 bases and J lost 4, with 12 bases in between. The chain's CDR3 is CASSQDGQRAETQYF. The DNA of the CDR3 is TGTGCCAGCAGCCAAGACGGACAGCGGGCAGAGACCCAGTACTTC.

This clone was seen just once. The chain has TRBV6-5 and TRBJ1-2; possible D gene TRBD1, 5 bases. The germline V gene has CDR1 MNHEY and CDR2 SVGAGI. The CDR3 contains 13 residues. The germline V and J ends were trimmed by 4 bases and 4 bases, with 10 bases remaining between them. The CDR3 sequence: CASSWGLAYGYTF. The CDR3 bases are TGTGCCAGCAGTTGGGGACTGGCCTATGGCTACACCTTC.

The CDR3 region has the DNA TGTGCCAGCAGTGAAACCCCTAGCGGCCAAGAGACCCAGTACTTC. It codes for CASSETPSGQETQYF. The J gene is TRBJ2-5, the V gene TRBV2; 7 bases match TRBD2. The CDR3 length is 15 residues. Looked up from germline, CDR1 is SNHLY and CDR2 is FYNNEI. The V and J ends lost 2 bases and 1 base, in that order; junction bases with no gene match: 4.

The J gene is TRBJ2-7, the V gene TRBV10-3; 8 bases fit TRBD2. J lost 6 bases, V lost 9 bases, and 16 bases had no gene match. The length of the CDR3 is 15 residues. Germline values: CDR1 ENHRY, CDR2 SYGVKD. The CDR3 reads CAIKSAPGGPAEQYF. CDR3 DNA sequence: TGTGCCATAAAATCGGCTCCGGGAGGGCCGGCCGAGCAGTACTTC.

This clone has a single count. V usage is TRBV5-6 and J usage is TRBJ2-3, with D possibly TRBD1 on 5 matching bases. Trimming took off 1 base at V and 4 bases at J, with 7 bases between the two ends. This CDR3 has 13 residues. Germline CDR1 reads SGHDT; CDR2 reads YYEEEE. The CDR3 reads CASSLWGPDTQYF. CDR3 DNA sequence: TGTGCCAGCAGCTTGTGGGGCCCAGATACGCAGTATTTT. Combining the CDR3 with reference TRBV5-6 and TRBJ2-3 gives the whole variable domain DAGVTQSPTHLIKTRGQQVTLRCSPKSGHDTVSWYQQALGQGPQFIFQYYEEEERQRGNFPDRFSGHQFPNYSSELNVNALLLGDSALYLCASSLWGPDTQYFGPGTRLTVL.

This chain uses TRBV30 with TRBJ1-1; no clear D. Germline lookup yields CDR1 GTSNPN and CDR2 SVGIG (reference sequence). Trimming stripped 4 bases from V and 11 bases from J, with 14 bases between. The CDR3 extends over 11 amino acids. The CDR3 nucleotides are TGTGCCTGGAATGTCCCACTGAGGGCTTTCTTT. Amino acid sequence: CAWNVPLRAFF.

V and J are TRBV7-2 and TRBJ2-3; 14 bases fit TRBD2. The CDR3 has 16 residues. CDR1 and CDR2 (germline): SGHTA, FQGNSA. The V and J ends lost 2 bases and 8 bases, in that order; junction bases with no gene match: 6. The CDR3 DNA reads as TGTGCCAGCAGCTTATGGACTAGCGGGAGGCAGGCTACGCAGTATTTT. Amino acid sequence: CASSLWTSGRQATQYF.

This clone was counted once. The rearrangement links TRBV15 to TRBJ2-7; tentative D call: TRBD2 (7 bases). Germline CDR1 reads LNHNV; CDR2 reads YYDKDF (reference sequence). There are 14 residues in the CDR3. V was clipped by 1 base and J by 6 bases, with 13 bases between them. The CDR3 nucleotides read TGTGCCACCAGCAGAGTCAGGGGCGGGGGCGAGCAGTACTTC. Translated, it gives CATSRVRGGGEQYF.

This chain uses TRBV2 with TRBJ1-5; TRBD1 matches 11 bases. This CDR3 has 15 amino acids. Trimming cost V 3 bases and J 6 bases; bases outside gene matches: 4. Germline lookup yields CDR1 SNHLY and CDR2 FYNNEI. In DNA form, the CDR3 reads TGTGCCAGCAGTGACCGGACAGGGGGCCCTCAGCCCCAGCATTTT. Its translation: CASSDRTGGPQPQHF.

Written as DNA, the CDR3 is TGTGCCAGCAGCCTTGGACTAGCGGGAGCATACGAGCAGTACTTC. Translating gives CASSLGLAGAYEQYF. The chain employs TRBV7-9 and TRBJ2-7; TRBD2 agrees at 13 bases. The CDR3 spans 15 residues. Germline V gene sequence: CDR1 SEHNR, CDR2 FQNEAQ (reference sequence). The J segment lost 4 bases and the V segment lost 5 bases, leaving 5 bases of the junction unmatched.

The chain combines TRBV27 with TRBJ2-7; tentatively, D is TRBD2 (6 bases). There are 14 residues in the CDR3. The V end was cut by 6 bases, the J end by 2 bases, with 14 bases between. Germline CDR1 MNHEY, CDR2 SMNVEV (reference sequence). CDR3 residues: CASSFNSGPYEQYF. In DNA form, the CDR3 reads TGTGCCAGCAGCTTCAACAGCGGGCCCTACGAGCAGTACTTC.

The chain recombines TRBV30 with TRBJ1-1; D not resolved. Germline CDR1 and CDR2: GTSNPN and SVGIG (reference sequence). The CDR3 is 11 amino acids. Trimming pared 2 bases from V and 8 bases from J, leaving 9 bases between. CDR3 nucleotide sequence: TGTGCCTGGAGTAGCAGGACGGAAGCTTTCTTT. Amino acids: CAWSSRTEAFF.